Listed here is a single T cell receptor beta chain. The sample is drawn from a study of OX40 agonist ivuxolimab in advanced cancers. V trimming: 3 bases; J trimming: 5 bases; junction bases outside the gene matches: 6. Germline CDR1 reads KGHSH; CDR2 reads LQKENI. The CDR3 extends over 14 amino acids. Libraries were prepared by immunoSEQ multiplex PCR; TCRdb keeps only in-frame clonotypes and omits some of them. The table includes tens of thousands of clones, 90% to 95% detected once. The chain employs TRBV18 and TRBJ2-5; 7 bases align to TRBD2. This TCR came from an adult with an advanced solid tumor such as melanoma, head and neck, liver or kidney cancer. The sequencing here drew on CD4+ or CD8+ T cells sorted from blood, taken in a trial of the OX40 agonist ivuxolimab. In DNA form, the CDR3 reads TGTGCCAGCTCACCCTCACCCGGGGGGGAGACCCAGTACTTC. Its protein is CASSPSPGGETQYF.